The clone carrying this T cell receptor beta chain was found once. The record originates from a study of blood T cell repertoires in COVID-19. Study-wide background: Nucleic acid was either cDNA or gDNA, and it came from T cells, B-cell-depleted T cells, or PBMCs.

The CDR3 loop spans 13 amino acids. Per germline, CDR1 SGHRS and CDR2 YFSETQ. The V gene lost 4 bases and the J gene lost 1 base, with 8 bases spanning the gap. Clones were sequenced by immunoSEQ multiplex PCR, and TCRdb holds only the in-frame ones, with some missing. The sample lists 200,000 to 300,000 clones; 70% to 90% were seen once. Sequenced input: peripheral blood. The TCR was taken from a woman aged 50 to 65 with acute or convalescent COVID-19. The chain couples TRBV5-1 to TRBJ2-5; D may be TRBD1 (5 bases). For the CDR3, the DNA is TGCGCCAGCAGCCCACAGGCCCAAGAGACCCAGTACTTC. Protein sequence: CASSPQAQETQYF.